These 6 T cell receptor beta chains were all obtained from the same sample, sequenced in a study of T cell changes during pregnancy in multiple sclerosis. Assay used: immunoSEQ multiplex PCR; TCRdb lists only in-frame clones, some missing. The sample holds more than 55,000 clones; over 90% are singletons and the top ten take under 0.95%. The starting material was peripheral blood, obtained in the first trimester of pregnancy. The source is a female donor with multiple sclerosis, enrolled in a pregnancy study.

The sample holds a few counts of this clone. The rearrangement uses TRBV19 and TRBJ1-5, with 10 bases identical to TRBD1. CDR1 LNHDA and CDR2 SQIVND come from the germline V gene (reference sequence). The CDR3 spans 15 residues. The V and J ends lost 7 bases and 3 bases, in that order; junction bases with no gene match: 6. The CDR3, as DNA: TGTGCCAGTACCTGGGACAGGGGTTTCAATCAGCCCCAGCATTTT. Encoded protein: CASTWDRGFNQPQHF.

V usage is TRBV6-5 and J usage is TRBJ1-1, with D possibly matching TRBD1 (5 bases). Germline values: CDR1 MNHEY, CDR2 SVGAGI. This CDR3 region has 14 residues. V lost 0 bases and J 4 bases, leaving 9 bases between the germline ends. The CDR3 DNA sequence: TGTGCCAGCAGTTACTCGACGGGGGGCACTGAAGCTTTCTTT. It codes for CASSYSTGGTEAFF.

The chain links TRBV7-2 to TRBJ2-1, with 14 bases fitting TRBD2. The CDR3 totals 16 residues. V lost 4 bases and J lost 5; bases outside the gene matches: 4. The V gene's germline CDR1 is SGHTA and CDR2 FQGNSA. DNA of the CDR3: TGTGCCAGCAGCTCGACTAGCGGGGGGGCCCACAATGAGCAGTTCTTC. It translates to CASSSTSGGAHNEQFF.

The chain joins TRBV5-8 to TRBJ1-1; D remains ambiguous. V lost 4 bases and J lost 1, with 14 bases in between. Germline V gene data show CDR1 as SGHTS and CDR2 as YDEGEE. This CDR3 comprises 15 residues. The CDR3 nucleotides are TGTGCCAGCAGCAGAGGACGGACTGGGAACACTGAAGCTTTCTTT. Translating it yields CASSRGRTGNTEAFF.

V is TRBV2 and J is TRBJ2-1; TRBD1 might be the D (5 bases). The germline CDR1 and CDR2 sequences are SNHLY and FYNNEI. CDR3 size: 14 residues. V gave up 7 bases and J gave up 2 bases, with 12 bases separating them. As DNA, the CDR3 is TGTGCCAGCACTATTCAGGGAACCTACAATGAGCAGTTCTTC. This encodes CASTIQGTYNEQFF.

J is TRBJ2-3 and V is TRBV4-2, with TRBD2 matching 10 bases. Trimming cost V 1 base and J 2 bases; bases outside gene matches: 12. From germline, CDR1 is LGHNA and CDR2 YNFKEQ. The CDR3 has 19 residues. The CDR3 protein is CASSQGLNSGGTDTDTQYF. The CDR3 DNA follows: TGTGCCAGCAGCCAAGGTTTGAATAGCGGGGGGACTGACACAGATACGCAGTATTTT.